These T cell receptor beta chains were read from a single sample in a study of cytomegalovirus exposure and HLA in healthy donors. The method was immunoSEQ multiplex PCR; TCRdb's version includes in-frame clones alone and lacks a portion of them. The table has 120,000 or so clones, 83% seen once. Sequenced sample: PBMCs. The receptors originated from a man younger than 35 in good health and CMV-seropositive. Each CDR3 is given with its conserved first and last residue.

TRBV9	TRBJ1-1	CASSVAGTGTEAFF
TRBV11-3	TRBJ2-2	CASSLPPGELFF
TRBV9	TRBJ1-6	CASSVGSSSYNSPLHF
TRBV27	TRBJ1-6	CASRAGGLNSPLHF
TRBV19	TRBJ2-3	CASSHLGGQDTQYF
TRBV27	TRBJ1-5	CASSFGLNQPQHF
TRBV7-9	TRBJ1-1	CASSTWGGNTEAFF
TRBV5-5	TRBJ1-1	CASSRDSEAFF
TRBV7-2	TRBJ2-7	CASSLALLAGVSEQYF
TRBV29-1	TRBJ2-3	CSVWTASTDTQYF
TRBV18	TRBJ2-5	CASASGEQETQYF
TRBV28	TRBJ1-1	CASTVRGLRTEAFF
TRBV4-1	TRBJ2-5	CASSHPSGGETQYF
TRBV6-4	TRBJ1-2	CASSSNRGGGYTF
TRBV6-5	TRBJ1-1	CASSYSAGVAEAFF
TRBV4-2	TRBJ1-2	CASSQDLRQNYGYTF
TRBV2	TRBJ2-7	CASGEEGFHEQYF
TRBV7-8	TRBJ2-1	CASMGQGQGEQFF
TRBV4-1	TRBJ1-6	CASRGGDSPLHF
TRBV6-5	TRBJ1-2	CASSPGTASNYGYTF
TRBV4-1	TRBJ2-5	CASSQDRLAGDQETQYF
TRBV6-1	TRBJ1-5	CASSEGQPSVQHF
TRBV7-9	TRBJ2-3	CASSYWGVTDTQYF